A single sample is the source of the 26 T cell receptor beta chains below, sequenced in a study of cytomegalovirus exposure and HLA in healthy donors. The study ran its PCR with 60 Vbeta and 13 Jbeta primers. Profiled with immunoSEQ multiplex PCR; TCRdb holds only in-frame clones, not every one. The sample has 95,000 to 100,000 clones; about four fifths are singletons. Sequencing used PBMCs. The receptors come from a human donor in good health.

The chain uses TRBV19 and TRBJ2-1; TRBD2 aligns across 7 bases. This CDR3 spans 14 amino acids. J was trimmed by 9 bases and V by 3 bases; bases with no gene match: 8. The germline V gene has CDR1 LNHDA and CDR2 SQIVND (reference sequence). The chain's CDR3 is CASSMSGERREQFF. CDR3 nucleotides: TGTGCCAGTAGTATGAGCGGGGAGAGGCGTGAGCAGTTCTTC.

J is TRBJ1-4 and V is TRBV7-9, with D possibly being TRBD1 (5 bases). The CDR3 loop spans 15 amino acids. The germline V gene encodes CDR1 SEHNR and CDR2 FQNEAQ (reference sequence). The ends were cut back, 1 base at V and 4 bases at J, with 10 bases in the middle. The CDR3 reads CASSLGDWGNEKLFF. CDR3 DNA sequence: TGTGCCAGCAGCTTAGGGGACTGGGGTAATGAAAAACTGTTTTTT.

CDR3 sequence: CASSFGQGEQPQHF. CDR3 DNA sequence: TGCGCCAGCAGCTTCGGACAGGGTGAACAGCCCCAGCATTTT. This chain links TRBV5-1 with TRBJ1-5; 8 positions match TRBD1. CDR3 length equals 14 residues. The V gene end was trimmed by 2 bases and the J gene end by 7 bases; junction bases not matched to a gene: 5. The germline CDR1 and CDR2 sequences are SGHRS and YFSETQ. Combining the CDR3 with reference TRBV5-1 and TRBJ1-5 gives the whole variable domain KAGVTQTPRYLIKTRGQQVTLSCSPISGHRSVSWYQQTPGQGLQFLFEYFSETQRNKGNFPGRFSGRQFSNSRSEMNVSTLELGDSALYLCASSFGQGEQPQHFGDGTRLSIL.

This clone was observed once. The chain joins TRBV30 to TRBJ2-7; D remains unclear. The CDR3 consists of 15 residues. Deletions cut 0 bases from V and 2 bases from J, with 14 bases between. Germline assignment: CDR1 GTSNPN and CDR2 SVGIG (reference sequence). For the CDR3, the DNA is TGTGCCTGGAGTGTACAGTCAGTCCTAACCTACGAGCAGTACTTC. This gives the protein CAWSVQSVLTYEQYF.

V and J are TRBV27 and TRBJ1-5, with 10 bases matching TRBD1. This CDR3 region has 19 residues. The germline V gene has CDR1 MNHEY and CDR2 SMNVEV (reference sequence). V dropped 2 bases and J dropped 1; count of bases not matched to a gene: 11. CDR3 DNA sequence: TGTGCCAGCAGTTTAAGGGGACAGGGGATCGGTAGGAGCAATCAGCCCCAGCATTTT. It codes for CASSLRGQGIGRSNQPQHF.

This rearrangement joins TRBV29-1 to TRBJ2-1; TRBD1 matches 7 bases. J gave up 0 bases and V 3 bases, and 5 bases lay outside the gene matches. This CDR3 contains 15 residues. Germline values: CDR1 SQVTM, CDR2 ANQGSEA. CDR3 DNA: TGCAGCGTTGACAGGGGGTCCAGCTCCTACAATGAGCAGTTCTTC. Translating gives CSVDRGSSSYNEQFF.

The CDR3 loop is CASSYSAQGGELFF. The CDR3 bases are TGTGCCAGCAGTTACTCGGCCCAGGGCGGGGAGCTGTTTTTT. J is TRBJ2-2 and V is TRBV6-6; a weak D match, TRBD1 (5 bases). CDR1 and CDR2 from the germline V gene are MNHNY and SVGAGI (reference sequence). The CDR3 covers 14 residues. Trimming shortened V by 0 bases and J by 7 bases, and 9 bases separated the two germline ends.

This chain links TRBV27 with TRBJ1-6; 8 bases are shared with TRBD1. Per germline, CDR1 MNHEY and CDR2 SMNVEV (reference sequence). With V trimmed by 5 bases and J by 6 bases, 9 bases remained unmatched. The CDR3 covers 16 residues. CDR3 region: CASSPLTGAINSPLHF. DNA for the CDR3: TGTGCCAGCAGTCCCCTGACAGGGGCGATTAATTCACCCCTCCACTTT.

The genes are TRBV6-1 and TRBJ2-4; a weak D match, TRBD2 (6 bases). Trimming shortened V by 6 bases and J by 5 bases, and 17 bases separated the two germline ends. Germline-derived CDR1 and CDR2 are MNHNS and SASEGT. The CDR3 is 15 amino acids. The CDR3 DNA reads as TGTGCCAGCAGAAAGGGAGGAGGTGTAGAAAACATTCAGTACTTC. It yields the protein CASRKGGGVENIQYF.

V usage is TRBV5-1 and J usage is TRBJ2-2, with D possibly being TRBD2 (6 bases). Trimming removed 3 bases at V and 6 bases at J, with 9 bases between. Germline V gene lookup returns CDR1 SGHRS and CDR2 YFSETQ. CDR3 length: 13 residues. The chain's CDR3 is CASSWTGAGELFF. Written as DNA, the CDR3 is TGCGCCAGCAGCTGGACGGGGGCCGGGGAGCTGTTTTTT.

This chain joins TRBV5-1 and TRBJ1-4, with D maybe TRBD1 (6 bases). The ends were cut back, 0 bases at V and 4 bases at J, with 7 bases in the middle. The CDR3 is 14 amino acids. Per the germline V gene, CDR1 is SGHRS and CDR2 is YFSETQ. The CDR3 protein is CASSLAGVNEKLFF. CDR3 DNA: TGCGCCAGCAGCTTGGCAGGGGTTAATGAAAAACTGTTTTTT.

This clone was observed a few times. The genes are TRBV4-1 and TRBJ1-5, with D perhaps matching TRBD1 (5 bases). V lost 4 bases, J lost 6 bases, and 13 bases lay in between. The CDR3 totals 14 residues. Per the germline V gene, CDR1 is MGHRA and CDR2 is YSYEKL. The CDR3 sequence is CASSPQGLGQPQHF. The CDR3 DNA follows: TGCGCCAGCAGCCCCCAGGGCCTAGGTCAGCCCCAGCATTTT.

DNA of the CDR3: TGTGCCAGTAAAAGAGGGAATCAAGATACGCAGTATTTT. Translated: CASKRGNQDTQYF. This chain uses TRBV19 with TRBJ2-3, with D possibly matching TRBD2 (5 bases). V was trimmed by 7 bases and J by 5 bases, leaving 13 bases between them. This CDR3 region has 13 residues. CDR1 is LNHDA and CDR2 is SQIVND in the germline V gene (reference sequence).

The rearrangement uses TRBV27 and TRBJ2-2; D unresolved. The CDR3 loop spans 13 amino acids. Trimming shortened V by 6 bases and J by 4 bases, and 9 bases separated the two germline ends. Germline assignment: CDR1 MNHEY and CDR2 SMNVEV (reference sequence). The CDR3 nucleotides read TGTGCCAGCAGAAAGCCGGGCACCGGGGAGCTGTTTTTT. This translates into CASRKPGTGELFF.

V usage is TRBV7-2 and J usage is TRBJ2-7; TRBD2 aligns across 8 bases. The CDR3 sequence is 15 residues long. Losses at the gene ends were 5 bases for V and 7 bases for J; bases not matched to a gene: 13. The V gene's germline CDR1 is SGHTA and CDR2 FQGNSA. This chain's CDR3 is CASSLPRGRPAEQYF. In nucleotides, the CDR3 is TGTGCCAGCAGCCTACCTCGCGGGAGGCCCGCTGAGCAGTACTTC. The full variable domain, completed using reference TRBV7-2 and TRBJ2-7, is GAGVSQSPSNKVTEKGKDVELRCDPISGHTALYWYRQSLGQGLEFLIYFQGNSAPDKSGLPSDRFSAERTGGSVSTLTIQRTQQEDSAVYLCASSLPRGRPAEQYFGPGTRLTVT.

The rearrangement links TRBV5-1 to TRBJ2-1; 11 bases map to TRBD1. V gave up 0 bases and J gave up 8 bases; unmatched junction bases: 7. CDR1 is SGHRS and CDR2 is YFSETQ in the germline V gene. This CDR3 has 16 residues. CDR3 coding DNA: TGCGCCAGCAGCTTGGGGGCTTGGGACAGGGGGGATGAGCAGTTCTTC. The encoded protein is CASSLGAWDRGDEQFF.

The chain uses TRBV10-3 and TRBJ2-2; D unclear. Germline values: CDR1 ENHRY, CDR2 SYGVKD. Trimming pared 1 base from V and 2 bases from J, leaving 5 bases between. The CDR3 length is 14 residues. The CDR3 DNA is TGTGCCATCAGTGAGTTTCTCAACACCGGGGAGCTGTTTTTT. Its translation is CAISEFLNTGELFF.

The CDR3 region has the DNA TGTGCCAGCAGCGTAACAGGGACGAACTATGGCTACACCTTC. Protein product: CASSVTGTNYGYTF. The chain carries TRBV9 and TRBJ1-2; maybe TRBD1 (6 bases). CDR1 and CDR2 (germline): SGDLS, YYNGEE. Trimming took off 1 base at V and 2 bases at J, with 9 bases between the two ends. The CDR3 loop spans 14 amino acids.

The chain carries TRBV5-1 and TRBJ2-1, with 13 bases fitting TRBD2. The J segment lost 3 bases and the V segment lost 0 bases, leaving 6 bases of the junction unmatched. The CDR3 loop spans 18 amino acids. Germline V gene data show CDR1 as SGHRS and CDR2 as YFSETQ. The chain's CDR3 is CASSLEGTSGIIYNEQFF. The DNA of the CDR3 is TGCGCCAGCAGCTTGGAGGGGACTAGCGGGATTATCTACAATGAGCAGTTCTTC. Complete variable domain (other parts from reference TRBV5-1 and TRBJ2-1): KAGVTQTPRYLIKTRGQQVTLSCSPISGHRSVSWYQQTPGQGLQFLFEYFSETQRNKGNFPGRFSGRQFSNSRSEMNVSTLELGDSALYLCASSLEGTSGIIYNEQFFGPGTRLTVL.

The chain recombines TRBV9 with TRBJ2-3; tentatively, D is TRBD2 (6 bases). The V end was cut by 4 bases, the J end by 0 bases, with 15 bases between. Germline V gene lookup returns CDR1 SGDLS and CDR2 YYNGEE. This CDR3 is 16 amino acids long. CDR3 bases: TGTGCCAGCAGCTCACGGCTAGCGACTAGCACAGATACGCAGTATTTT. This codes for CASSSRLATSTDTQYF.

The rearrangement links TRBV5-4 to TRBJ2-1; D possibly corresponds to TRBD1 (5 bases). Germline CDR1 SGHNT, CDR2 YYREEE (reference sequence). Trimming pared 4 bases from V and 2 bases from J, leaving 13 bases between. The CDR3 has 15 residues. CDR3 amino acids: CASSPRVDTYNEQFF. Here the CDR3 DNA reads TGTGCCAGCAGCCCCAGGGTGGACACCTACAATGAGCAGTTCTTC.

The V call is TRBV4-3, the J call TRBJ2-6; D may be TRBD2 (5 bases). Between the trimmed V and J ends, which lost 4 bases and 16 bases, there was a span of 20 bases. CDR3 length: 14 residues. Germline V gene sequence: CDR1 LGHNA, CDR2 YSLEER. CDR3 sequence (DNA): TGCGCCAGCAGCCGAACAACGGGAAATCTAGCTCTGACTTTC. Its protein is CASSRTTGNLALTF.

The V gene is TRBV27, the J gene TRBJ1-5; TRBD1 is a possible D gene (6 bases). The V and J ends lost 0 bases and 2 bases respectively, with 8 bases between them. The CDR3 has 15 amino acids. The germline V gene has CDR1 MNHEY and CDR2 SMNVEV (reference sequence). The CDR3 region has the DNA TGTGCCAGCAGTTTATCTGGGGGCCGCAATCAGCCCCAGCATTTT. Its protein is CASSLSGGRNQPQHF.

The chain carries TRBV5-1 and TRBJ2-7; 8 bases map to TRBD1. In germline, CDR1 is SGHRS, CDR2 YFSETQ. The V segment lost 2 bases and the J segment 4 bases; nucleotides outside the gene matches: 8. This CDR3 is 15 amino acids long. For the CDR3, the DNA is TGCGCCAGCAGCTTTACGACAGGGGAGGTTTACGAGCAGTACTTC. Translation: CASSFTTGEVYEQYF.

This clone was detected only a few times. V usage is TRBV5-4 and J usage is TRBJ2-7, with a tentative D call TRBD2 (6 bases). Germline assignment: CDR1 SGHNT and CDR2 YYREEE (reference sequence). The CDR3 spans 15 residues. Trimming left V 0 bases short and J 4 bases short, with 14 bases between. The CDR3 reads CASSLEGDGGYEQYF. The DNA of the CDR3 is TGTGCCAGCAGCTTGGAGGGAGACGGGGGTTACGAGCAGTACTTC.

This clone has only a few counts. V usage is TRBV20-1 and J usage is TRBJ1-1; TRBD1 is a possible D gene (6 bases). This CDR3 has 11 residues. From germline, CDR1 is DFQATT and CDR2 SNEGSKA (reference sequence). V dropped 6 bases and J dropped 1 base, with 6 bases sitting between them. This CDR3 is CSATGNTEAFF. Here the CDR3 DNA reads TGCAGTGCGACAGGGAACACTGAAGCTTTCTTT.